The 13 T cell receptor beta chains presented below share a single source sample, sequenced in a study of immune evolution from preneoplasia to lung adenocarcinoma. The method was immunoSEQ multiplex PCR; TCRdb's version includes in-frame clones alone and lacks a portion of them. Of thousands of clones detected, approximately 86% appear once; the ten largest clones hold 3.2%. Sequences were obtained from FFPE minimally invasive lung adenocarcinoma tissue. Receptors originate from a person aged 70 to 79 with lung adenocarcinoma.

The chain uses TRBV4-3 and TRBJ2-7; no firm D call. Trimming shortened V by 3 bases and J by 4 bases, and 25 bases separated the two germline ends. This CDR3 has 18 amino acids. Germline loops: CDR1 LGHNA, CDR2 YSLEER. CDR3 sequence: CASSQGTIMGSFGYEQYF. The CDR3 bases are TGCGCCAGCAGCCAGGGAACTATAATGGGGTCATTTGGGTACGAGCAGTACTTC.

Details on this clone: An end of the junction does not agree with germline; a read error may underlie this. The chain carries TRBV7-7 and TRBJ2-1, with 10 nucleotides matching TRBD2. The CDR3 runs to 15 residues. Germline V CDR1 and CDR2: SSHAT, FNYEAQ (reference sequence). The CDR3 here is CASSPGTSEGNEQFF. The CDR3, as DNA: TGTGCTAGCAGCCCCGGGACTAGCGAAGGGAATGAGCAGTTCTTC.

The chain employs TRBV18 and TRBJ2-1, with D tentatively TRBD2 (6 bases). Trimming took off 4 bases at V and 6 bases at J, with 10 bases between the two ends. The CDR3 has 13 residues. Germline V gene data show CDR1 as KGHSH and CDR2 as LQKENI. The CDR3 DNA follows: TGTGCCAGCTCACTGCAGCGGGTCAATGAGCAGTTCTTC. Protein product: CASSLQRVNEQFF.

The CDR3 nucleotides are TGCGCCAGCAGCCAAGGGGACAGGCCAGACTACAATGAGCAGTTCTTC. Translation: CASSQGDRPDYNEQFF. The V gene is TRBV4-1, the J gene TRBJ2-1; 8 positions match TRBD1. The CDR3 loop spans 16 amino acids. Germline V gene data show CDR1 as MGHRA and CDR2 as YSYEKL. Losses at the gene ends were 1 base for V and 3 bases for J; bases not matched to a gene: 5.

The CDR3: CASSLAGTGAEQYF. The CDR3 DNA reads TGTGCCAGCAGTTTAGCCGGGACAGGGGCCGAGCAGTACTTC. The gene calls are TRBV6-5 and TRBJ2-7; 10 bases are a match to TRBD1. Germline V gene data show CDR1 as MNHEY and CDR2 as SVGAGI. V dropped 4 bases and J dropped 6; count of bases not matched to a gene: 6. CDR3 size: 14 residues.

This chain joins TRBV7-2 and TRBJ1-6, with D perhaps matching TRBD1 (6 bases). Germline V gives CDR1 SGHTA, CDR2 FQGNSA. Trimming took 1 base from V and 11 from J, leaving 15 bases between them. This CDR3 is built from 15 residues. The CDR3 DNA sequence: TGTGCCAGCAGCTTAGGTCAGGGGTACAGGGCACCCCTCCACTTT. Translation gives CASSLGQGYRAPLHF.

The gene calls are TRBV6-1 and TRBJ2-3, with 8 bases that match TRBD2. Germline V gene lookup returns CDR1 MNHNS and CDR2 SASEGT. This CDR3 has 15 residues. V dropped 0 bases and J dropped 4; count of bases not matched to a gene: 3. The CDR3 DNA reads TGTGCCAGCAGTGAAGCTAGCGGGACCCCAGATACGCAGTATTTT. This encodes CASSEASGTPDTQYF.

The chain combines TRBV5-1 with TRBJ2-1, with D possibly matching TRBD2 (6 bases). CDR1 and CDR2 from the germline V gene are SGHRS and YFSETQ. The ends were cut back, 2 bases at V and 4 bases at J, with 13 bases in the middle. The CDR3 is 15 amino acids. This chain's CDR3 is CASSLTGEEYNEQFF. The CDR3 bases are TGCGCCAGCAGCTTAACGGGGGAGGAATACAATGAGCAGTTCTTC.

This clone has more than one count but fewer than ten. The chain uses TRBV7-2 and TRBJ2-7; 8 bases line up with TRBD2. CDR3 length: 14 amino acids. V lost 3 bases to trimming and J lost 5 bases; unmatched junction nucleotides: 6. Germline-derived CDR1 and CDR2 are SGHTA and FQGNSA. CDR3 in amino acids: CASSFYLTSDEQYF. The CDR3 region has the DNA TGTGCCAGCAGCTTCTACCTGACTAGCGACGAGCAGTACTTC.

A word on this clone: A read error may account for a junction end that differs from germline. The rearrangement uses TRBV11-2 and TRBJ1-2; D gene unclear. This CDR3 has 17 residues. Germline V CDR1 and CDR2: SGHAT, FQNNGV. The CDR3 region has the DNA TGTGCCAGCAGTTTAGTACCCGAGCGGGCCCCTAGGTATGGCTACACCTTC. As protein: CASSLVPERAPRYGYTF.

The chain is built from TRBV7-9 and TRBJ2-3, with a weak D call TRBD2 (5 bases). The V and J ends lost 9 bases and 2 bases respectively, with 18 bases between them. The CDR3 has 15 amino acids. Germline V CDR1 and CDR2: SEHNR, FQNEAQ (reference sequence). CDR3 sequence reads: CASLRTQANTDTQYF. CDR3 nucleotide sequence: TGTGCCAGTCTGAGGACTCAAGCTAACACAGATACGCAGTATTTT.

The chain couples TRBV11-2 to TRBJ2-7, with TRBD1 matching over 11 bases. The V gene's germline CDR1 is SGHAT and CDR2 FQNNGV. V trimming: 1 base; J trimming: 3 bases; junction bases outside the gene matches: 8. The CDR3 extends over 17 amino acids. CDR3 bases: TGTGCCAGCAGCTTAGCCGGAGGACAGGGGGCCCTCTACGAGCAGTACTTC. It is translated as CASSLAGGQGALYEQYF.

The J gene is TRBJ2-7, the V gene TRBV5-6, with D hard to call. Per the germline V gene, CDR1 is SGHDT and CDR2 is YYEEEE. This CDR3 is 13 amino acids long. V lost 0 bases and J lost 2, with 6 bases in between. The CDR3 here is CASSLVAAYEQYF. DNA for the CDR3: TGTGCCAGCAGCTTGGTGGCAGCCTACGAGCAGTACTTC.